Each of the 30 T cell receptor beta chains below was sequenced from the same sample in a study of spatial heterogeneity in lung cancer. Points from the study as a whole: Mutation tallies in tumors tracked expanded intratumoral alpha and beta TCR counts.

TCRdb fed the 5' RACE reads into MiXCR, producing one record per CDR3 protein. The sample lists around 8,100 distinct CDR3 sequences, under 15% seen once, with approximately 11% in the top ten. Antigens for these TCRs are unknown. The time point was: sample taken at primary tumor resection. Sequencing used lung tumor tissue, obtained at surgery. The receptors originated from a male donor with early-stage non-small cell lung cancer.

This clonotype is termed medium-sized. Being off target in a library aimed at alpha chains, this beta chain has a size of little meaning. The chain employs TRBV20-1 and TRBJ2-1; 7 bases fit TRBD2. The CDR3 runs to 15 residues. V was clipped by 6 bases and J by 4 bases; unmatched bases: 12. CDR1 and CDR2 (germline): DFQATT, SNEGSKA (reference sequence). The CDR3 coding sequence is TGCAGTGCACCACCATCTAGCGGATCGTACAATGAGCAGTTCTTC. Translation gives CSAPPSSGSYNEQFF.

As regards this clonotype: This beta chain turned up in a library designed for alpha chains; as an off-target read, its abundance says little. The chain uses TRBV6-5 and TRBJ1-6; the match to TRBD1 covers 7 bases. CDR3 length: 18 amino acids. Germline loops: CDR1 MNHEY, CDR2 SVGAGI. V was clipped by 0 bases and J by 5 bases; unmatched bases: 10. The CDR3 bases are TGTGCCAGCAGTTACTCTGGACTCCGGGACAGACATAATTCACCCCTCCACTTT. It encodes CASSYSGLRDRHNSPLHF.

This clonotype was seen at least ten times. Because the library targeted alpha chains, this beta chain is an off-target read whose size means little. The chain links TRBV28 to TRBJ2-4; a possible D gene is TRBD1 (6 bases). Trimming took off 5 bases at V and 1 base at J, with 12 bases between the two ends. Germline V gene sequence: CDR1 MDHEN, CDR2 SYDVKM. CDR3 length equals 15 residues. Here the CDR3 reads CASSPVDSAKNIQYF. The DNA of the CDR3 is TGTGCCAGCAGTCCGGTGGACAGTGCCAAAAACATTCAGTACTTC.

Within the sample, this clonotype is large (0.1 to 1%). This beta chain is a stray sequence in a library constructed for alpha chains; its clone size is not meaningful. This rearrangement joins TRBV27 to TRBJ2-1; weak D call: TRBD1 (7 bases). V was clipped by 6 bases and J by 6 bases, with 18 bases between them. CDR3 size: 15 residues. From germline, CDR1 is MNHEY and CDR2 SMNVEV (reference sequence). The CDR3 loop is CASRVGQGGINEQFF. The CDR3 nucleotides read TGTGCCAGCAGAGTGGGGCAGGGGGGTATCAATGAGCAGTTCTTC.

By share, this clonotype ranks as medium-sized. The library was designed around alpha chains, so this beta chain is a stray read whose abundance carries little weight. The genes are TRBV7-3 and TRBJ2-7, with 11 bases lining up with TRBD2. The length of the CDR3 is 15 residues. The V gene end was trimmed by 5 bases and the J gene end by 4 bases; junction bases not matched to a gene: 7. In germline, CDR1 is SGHTA, CDR2 FQGTGA. CDR3 in DNA: TGTGCCAGCAGCGTCACCGGGACTAGCGGTTACGAGCAGTACTTC. It encodes CASSVTGTSGYEQYF.

This clonotype was observed many times. This beta chain is a stray sequence in a library constructed for alpha chains; its clone size is not meaningful. The chain couples TRBV20-1 to TRBJ2-1, with 9 bases aligning to TRBD2. The CDR3 is made up of 17 amino acids. V lost 3 bases and J lost 2; bases outside the gene matches: 11. CDR1 and CDR2 from the germline V gene are DFQATT and SNEGSKA (reference sequence). The CDR3 protein is CSASNPAGGPPYNEQFF. The CDR3 DNA is TGCAGTGCTAGTAACCCCGCGGGAGGGCCCCCCTACAATGAGCAGTTCTTC.

This clonotype was seen ten or more times. The library was built for alpha chains, so this beta chain is an off-target read and its size means little. This chain uses TRBV10-3 with TRBJ2-2; D possibly corresponds to TRBD1 (6 bases). V lost 5 bases and J 3 bases, leaving 10 bases between the germline ends. From germline, CDR1 is ENHRY and CDR2 SYGVKD. The CDR3 length is 14 residues. The CDR3 DNA sequence: TGTGCCATCAGTTCAGGGGAGTACACCGGGGAGCTGTTTTTT. Residues: CAISSGEYTGELFF.

Many counts were recorded for this clonotype. With the library built for alpha chains, this beta chain is off target and its frequency is not meaningful. This rearrangement joins TRBV20-1 to TRBJ2-7; D not resolved. V lost 2 bases, J lost 3 bases, and 17 bases lay in between. The CDR3 runs 15 residues. CDR1 is DFQATT, CDR2 SNEGSKA, per germline (reference sequence). Here the CDR3 DNA reads TGCAGTGCTAGACGCTCGACTTCCACGGACTACGAGCAGTACTTC. It translates to CSARRSTSTDYEQYF.

This clonotype occurred many times. This beta chain lies outside the target of a library built for alpha chains; its clone size means little. V gene TRBV28 combines with J gene TRBJ2-7; 8 nucleotides align to TRBD1. Trimming cost V 6 bases and J 3 bases; bases outside gene matches: 4. Per germline, CDR1 MDHEN and CDR2 SYDVKM. The CDR3 is made up of 13 amino acids. The CDR3 bases are TGTGCCAGCAGCCGACAGGGGAGCTACGAGCAGTACTTC. It translates to CASSRQGSYEQYF.

In this sample, this clonotype turned up many times. This beta chain is a stray read from a library made for alpha chains; its abundance is not meaningful. This rearrangement joins TRBV14 to TRBJ2-7; D gene ambiguous. The CDR3 sequence is 14 residues long. Germline V lookup: CDR1 SGHDN, CDR2 FVKESK. V shed 1 base and J shed 0 bases, with 7 bases lying between them. The DNA for the CDR3 is TGTGCCAGCAGCCAAGGACTCTACTCCTACGAGCAGTACTTC. It is translated as CASSQGLYSYEQYF.

Notes on this clonotype: This beta chain turned up in a library designed for alpha chains; as an off-target read, its abundance says little. V is TRBV6-1 and J is TRBJ2-7; 9 nucleotides match TRBD2. V shed 7 bases and J 6 bases; nucleotides not matched to a gene: 10. The CDR3 runs to 14 residues. Germline loops: CDR1 MNHNS, CDR2 SASEGT. CDR3 sequence (DNA): TGTGCCAGCACCCCTAGCGGGAAAAGACCCGAGCAGTACTTC. The encoded protein is CASTPSGKRPEQYF.

There are many counts of this clonotype. This beta chain is an off-target read within a library intended for alpha chains, so its frequency means little. This sequence joins TRBV2 and TRBJ1-1; no definite D call. The CDR3 sequence is 12 residues long. V gave up 4 bases and J gave up 2 bases, with 5 bases separating them. Germline assignment: CDR1 SNHLY and CDR2 FYNNEI. The CDR3 region is CASSVGNTEAFF. The DNA of the CDR3 is TGTGCCAGCAGTGTCGGTAACACTGAAGCTTTCTTT.

This clonotype was observed at least ten times. A library prepared for alpha chains yielded this beta chain as an off-target read; its size is of little meaning. The chain recombines TRBV12-5 with TRBJ1-1; no clear D gene. Trimming pared 8 bases from V and 3 bases from J, leaving 10 bases between. Germline values: CDR1 LGHNT, CDR2 FRNRAP. The CDR3 contains 12 residues. CDR3 bases: TGTGCTAGTTCGGGAATTCACACTGAAGCTTTCTTT. It is translated as CASSGIHTEAFF.

As for this clonotype: This beta chain is an off-target read within a library intended for alpha chains, so its frequency means little. The genes are TRBV6-4 and TRBJ2-3; TRBD1 might be the D (6 bases). From germline, CDR1 is MRHNA and CDR2 SNTAGT. The CDR3 is 14 residues long. The V and J ends lost 4 bases and 0 bases respectively, with 8 bases between them. Here the CDR3 reads CASSATGSTDTQYF. The CDR3, as DNA: TGTGCCAGCAGTGCGACAGGTAGCACAGATACGCAGTATTTT.

This clonotype was detected ten times or more. The size of this beta chain means little, since it is a stray read in a library made for alpha chains. The chain is built from TRBV6-5 and TRBJ2-5, with D unresolved. CDR3 size: 16 residues. The V end was cut by 2 bases, the J end by 1 base, with 14 bases between. Germline V gene sequence: CDR1 MNHEY, CDR2 SVGAGI. CDR3 in amino acids: CASSYARYGAQETQYF. For the CDR3, the DNA is TGTGCCAGCAGTTACGCCCGCTATGGCGCCCAAGAGACCCAGTACTTC.

This clonotype was counted at least ten times. A library made for alpha chains picked up this beta chain off target, so its size means little. The CDR3: CASRRAGLETQYF. In DNA, the CDR3 is TGTGCCAGCAGGAGGGCGGGACTAGAGACCCAGTACTTC. V usage is TRBV5-8 and J usage is TRBJ2-5; tentatively, D is TRBD2 (6 bases). Trimming took 5 bases from V and 4 from J, leaving 12 bases between them. The CDR3 is 13 amino acids. CDR1 SGHTS and CDR2 YDEGEE come from the germline V gene.

About this clonotype: Because this beta chain is a stray read in a library intended to capture alpha chains, its abundance should not be given much weight. The chain combines TRBV5-1 with TRBJ2-3; 16 bases are a match to TRBD2. The V and J ends lost 3 bases and 6 bases, in that order; junction bases with no gene match: 7. The CDR3 consists of 17 residues. Germline CDR1 SGHRS, CDR2 YFSETQ. The CDR3 is CASSSPGTSGREDTQYF. CDR3 DNA: TGCGCCAGCAGCTCCCCCGGGACTAGCGGGAGGGAGGATACGCAGTATTTT.

This clonotype was picked up many times. This beta chain is an off-target read within a library intended for alpha chains, so its frequency means little. This chain uses TRBV2 with TRBJ2-1, with 7 bases lining up with TRBD1. V lost 0 bases, J lost 3 bases, and 2 bases stayed unmatched. From germline, CDR1 is SNHLY and CDR2 FYNNEI. CDR3 size: 15 residues. The CDR3, as DNA: TGTGCCAGCAGTGAAGCTTCAGGGGGCTACAATGAGCAGTTCTTC. This encodes CASSEASGGYNEQFF.

This clonotype was counted at least ten times. This beta chain appears as a stray read in a library generated for alpha chains; its size is not informative. This rearrangement joins TRBV7-8 to TRBJ2-7, with a possible D match to TRBD2 (5 bases). There are 13 residues in the CDR3. CDR1 is SGHVS, CDR2 FQNEAQ, per germline. The germline V and J ends were trimmed by 9 bases and 6 bases, with 18 bases remaining between them. This CDR3 reads CASKSGGRSEQYF. The CDR3, as DNA: TGTGCCAGTAAGAGTGGAGGACGGAGCGAGCAGTACTTC.

On this clonotype itself: With the library built for alpha chains, this beta chain is off target and its frequency is not meaningful. Written as DNA, the CDR3 is TGTGCCAGCAGTTACTCGGGAGGGGGCTCTGGAAACACCATATATTTT. Its translation: CASSYSGGGSGNTIYF. The rearrangement joins TRBV6-6 to TRBJ1-3; a weak D match, TRBD1 (6 bases). The CDR3 is 16 amino acids. Germline assignment: CDR1 MNHNY and CDR2 SVGAGI (reference sequence). Trimming left V 0 bases short and J 0 bases short, with 9 bases between.

This clonotype has a count of ten or more. This beta chain is off target for a library built for alpha chains, so its abundance means little. The genes are TRBV4-1 and TRBJ1-1; D possibly corresponds to TRBD1 (5 bases). With 4 bases removed from V and 4 bases from J, the gap between germline ends came to 7 bases. CDR3 length: 12 amino acids. Per germline, CDR1 MGHRA and CDR2 YSYEKL. CDR3 sequence (DNA): TGCGCCAGCAGCCCGGGGCCCACTGAAGCTTTCTTT. Residues: CASSPGPTEAFF.

This clonotype was recorded many times. This beta chain turned up in a library designed for alpha chains; as an off-target read, its abundance says little. V usage is TRBV5-1 and J usage is TRBJ2-3; perhaps TRBD2 as D (6 bases). The germline CDR1 and CDR2 sequences are SGHRS and YFSETQ. V lost 1 base, J lost 4 bases, and 10 bases lay in between. The length of the CDR3 is 14 residues. The CDR3 DNA reads as TGCGCCAGCAGCTTGCAACTAGCTTCAGATACGCAGTATTTT. Encoded protein: CASSLQLASDTQYF.

This clonotype is medium-sized (0.01 to 0.1%) by share. Since it is a stray read in a library aimed at alpha chains, this beta chain has a size that is not meaningful. The rearrangement uses TRBV27 and TRBJ1-5, with D possibly matching TRBD1 (6 bases). Germline V lookup: CDR1 MNHEY, CDR2 SMNVEV (reference sequence). This CDR3 comprises 17 residues. Trimming stripped 5 bases from V and 3 bases from J, with 20 bases between. CDR3 sequence (DNA): TGTGCCAGCAGTCCCCGAAGGGGGAGGGGTATCAATCAGCCCCAGCATTTT. Its protein product is CASSPRRGRGINQPQHF.

This clonotype was counted at least ten times. Being off target in a library aimed at alpha chains, this beta chain has a size of little meaning. The genes are TRBV10-3 and TRBJ2-5; D is perhaps TRBD2 (6 bases). The germline CDR1 and CDR2 sequences are ENHRY and SYGVKD. Trimming pared 10 bases from V and 2 bases from J, leaving 14 bases between. The CDR3 totals 13 residues. CDR3 sequence: CATGGSGQETQYF. As DNA, the CDR3 is TGTGCCACCGGGGGTAGCGGACAAGAGACCCAGTACTTC.

This clonotype came up many times. The size of this beta chain means little, since it is a stray read in a library made for alpha chains. The rearrangement links TRBV2 to TRBJ2-3, with D hard to call. V was shortened by 7 bases and J by 2 bases, with 10 bases between the two germline ends. The CDR3 runs to 13 residues. CDR1 and CDR2 (germline): SNHLY, FYNNEI. Here the CDR3 DNA reads TGTGCCAGCAAGGCGGATTTCACAGATACGCAGTATTTT. It encodes CASKADFTDTQYF. The full variable domain, in which reference TRBV2 and TRBJ2-3 provide the parts outside the CDR3, is EPEVTQTPSHQVTQMGQEVILRCVPISNHLYFYWYRQILGQKVEFLVSFYNNEISEKSEIFDDQFSVERPDGSNFTLKIRSTKLEDSAMYFCASKADFTDTQYFGPGTRLTVL.

This clonotype is deemed medium-sized. This beta chain is off target for a library built for alpha chains, so its abundance means little. This rearrangement joins TRBV15 to TRBJ1-4; possible D gene TRBD1, 6 bases. Germline lookup yields CDR1 LNHNV and CDR2 YYDKDF (reference sequence). The CDR3 has 13 residues. The V and J ends lost 3 bases and 8 bases respectively, with 10 bases between them. The CDR3 sequence: CATSRGHREKLFF. CDR3 sequence (DNA): TGTGCCACCAGCAGGGGACATCGCGAAAAACTGTTTTTT.

A word on this clonotype: For a library built for alpha chains, this beta chain is a stray read; little rests on its size. The rearrangement uses TRBV5-1 and TRBJ2-1; D possibly uses TRBD1 or TRBD2 (5 bases each). This CDR3 is 14 amino acids long. The germline V gene encodes CDR1 SGHRS and CDR2 YFSETQ. The V end was cut by 3 bases, the J end by 6 bases, with 13 bases between. The CDR3 DNA is TGCGCCAGCAGCTCCGGGACCGCGGGCAATGAGCAGTTCTTC. This translates into CASSSGTAGNEQFF.

In its sample, this clonotype is medium-sized. As an off-target read in a library built for alpha chains, this beta chain has a frequency of little significance. The rearrangement uses TRBV20-1 and TRBJ2-7; D is uncertain. The germline V gene encodes CDR1 DFQATT and CDR2 SNEGSKA (reference sequence). V was shortened by 4 bases and J by 0 bases, with 13 bases between the two germline ends. CDR3 length: 14 residues. CDR3 sequence reads: CSATRIRNSYEQYF. The CDR3 DNA reads TGCAGTGCTACTCGGATTCGGAACTCCTACGAGCAGTACTTC.

Ten or more counts support this clonotype. The library was built for alpha chains, so this beta chain is an off-target read and its size means little. The chain couples TRBV14 to TRBJ1-1; perhaps TRBD1 as D (6 bases). Germline CDR1 and CDR2: SGHDN and FVKESK. V lost 2 bases and J lost 0, with 19 bases in between. The length of the CDR3 is 18 residues. In DNA, the CDR3 is TGTGCCAGCAGCCAATTATGGGGGGCCGGTATCGTGAACACTGAAGCTTTCTTT. Amino acids: CASSQLWGAGIVNTEAFF. The full variable domain, with the rest looked up from reference TRBV14 and TRBJ1-1, is EAGVTQFPSHSVIEKGQTVTLRCDPISGHDNLYWYRRVMGKEIKFLLHFVKESKQDESGMPNNRFLAERTGGTYSTLKVQPAELEDSGVYFCASSQLWGAGIVNTEAFFGQGTRLTVV.

As for this clonotype: This beta chain turned up in a library designed for alpha chains; as an off-target read, its abundance says little. The chain uses TRBV7-9 and TRBJ2-4, with 10 nucleotides matching TRBD2. The germline gives CDR1 SEHNR, CDR2 FQNEAQ (reference sequence). This CDR3 contains 18 residues. V dropped 2 bases and J dropped 3; count of bases not matched to a gene: 10. The DNA of the CDR3 is TGTGCCAGCAGCTTACCAGCGGGAGGGCCATCCAGCAAAAACATTCAGTACTTC. Its translation: CASSLPAGGPSSKNIQYF.